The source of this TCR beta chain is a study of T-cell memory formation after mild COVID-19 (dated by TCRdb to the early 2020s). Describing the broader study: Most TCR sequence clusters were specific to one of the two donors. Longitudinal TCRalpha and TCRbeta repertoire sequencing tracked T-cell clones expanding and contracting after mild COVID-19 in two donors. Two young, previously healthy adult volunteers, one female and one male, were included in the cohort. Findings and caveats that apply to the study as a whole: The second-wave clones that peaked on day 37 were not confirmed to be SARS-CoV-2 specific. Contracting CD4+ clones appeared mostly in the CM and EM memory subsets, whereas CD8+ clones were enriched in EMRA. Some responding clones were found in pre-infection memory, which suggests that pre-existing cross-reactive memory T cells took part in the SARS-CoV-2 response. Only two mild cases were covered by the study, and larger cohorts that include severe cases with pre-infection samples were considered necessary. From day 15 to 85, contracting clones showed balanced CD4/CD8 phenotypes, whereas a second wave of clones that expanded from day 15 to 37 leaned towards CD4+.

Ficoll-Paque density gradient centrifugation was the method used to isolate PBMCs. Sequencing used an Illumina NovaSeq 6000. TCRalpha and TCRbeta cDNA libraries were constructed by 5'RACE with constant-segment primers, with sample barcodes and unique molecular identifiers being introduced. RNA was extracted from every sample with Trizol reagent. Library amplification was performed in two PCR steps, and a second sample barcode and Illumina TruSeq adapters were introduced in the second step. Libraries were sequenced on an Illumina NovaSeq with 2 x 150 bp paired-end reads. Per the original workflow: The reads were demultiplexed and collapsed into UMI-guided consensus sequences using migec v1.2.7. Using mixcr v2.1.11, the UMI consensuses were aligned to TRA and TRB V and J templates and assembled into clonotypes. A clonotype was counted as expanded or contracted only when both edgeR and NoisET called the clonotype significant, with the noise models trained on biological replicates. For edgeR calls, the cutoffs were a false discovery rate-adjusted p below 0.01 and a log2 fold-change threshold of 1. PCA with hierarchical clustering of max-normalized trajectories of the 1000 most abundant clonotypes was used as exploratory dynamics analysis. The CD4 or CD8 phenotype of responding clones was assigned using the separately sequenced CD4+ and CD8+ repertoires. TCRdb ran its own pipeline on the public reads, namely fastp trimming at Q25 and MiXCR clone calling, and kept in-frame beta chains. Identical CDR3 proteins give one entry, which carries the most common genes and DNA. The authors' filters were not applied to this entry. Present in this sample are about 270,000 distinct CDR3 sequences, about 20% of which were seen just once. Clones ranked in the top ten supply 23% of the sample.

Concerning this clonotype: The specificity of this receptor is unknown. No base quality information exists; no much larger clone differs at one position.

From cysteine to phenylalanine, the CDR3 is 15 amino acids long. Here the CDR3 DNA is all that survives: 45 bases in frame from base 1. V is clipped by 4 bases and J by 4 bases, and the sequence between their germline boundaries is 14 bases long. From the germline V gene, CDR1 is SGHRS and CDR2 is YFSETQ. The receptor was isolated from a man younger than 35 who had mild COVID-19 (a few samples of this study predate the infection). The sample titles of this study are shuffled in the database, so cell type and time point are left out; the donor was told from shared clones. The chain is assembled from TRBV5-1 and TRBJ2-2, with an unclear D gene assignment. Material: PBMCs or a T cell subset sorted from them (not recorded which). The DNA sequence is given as TGCGCCAGCAGCGATCGCAGGAGTGGCACCGGGGAGCTGTTTTTT. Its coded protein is CASSDRRSGTGELFF. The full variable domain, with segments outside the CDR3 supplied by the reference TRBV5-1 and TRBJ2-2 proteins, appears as KAGVTQTPRYLIKTRGQQVTLSCSPISGHRSVSWYQQTPGQGLQFLFEYFSETQRNKGNFPGRFSGRQFSNSRSEMNVSTLELGDSALYLCASSDRRSGTGELFFGEGSRLTVL.